This T cell receptor (beta chain) was recovered during a study of cytomegalovirus exposure and HLA in healthy donors. With regard to this clone: The antigen is not known.

Study-level points and caveats: CMV antigen specificity of a few CMV-associated chains was confirmed in vitro.

The germline gives CDR1 MNHEY, CDR2 SMNVEV (reference sequence). This CDR3 comprises 14 residues. Trimming removed 5 bases from V and 5 bases from J, with 16 bases in between. The PCR employed 60 Vbeta primers together with 13 Jbeta primers. The table came from immunoSEQ multiplex PCR; TCRdb's copy has only in-frame clones and leaves some out. Here the sample spans under 250,000 clones, less than 85% being singletons. Material: PBMCs. This TCR came from a man younger than 35 in good health and CMV-seronegative. The V gene is TRBV27, the J gene TRBJ2-7, with D possibly being TRBD2 (5 bases). Here the CDR3 reads CASSPLTRIHEQYF. DNA of the CDR3: TGTGCCAGCAGTCCCCTCACTAGAATCCACGAGCAGTACTTC.